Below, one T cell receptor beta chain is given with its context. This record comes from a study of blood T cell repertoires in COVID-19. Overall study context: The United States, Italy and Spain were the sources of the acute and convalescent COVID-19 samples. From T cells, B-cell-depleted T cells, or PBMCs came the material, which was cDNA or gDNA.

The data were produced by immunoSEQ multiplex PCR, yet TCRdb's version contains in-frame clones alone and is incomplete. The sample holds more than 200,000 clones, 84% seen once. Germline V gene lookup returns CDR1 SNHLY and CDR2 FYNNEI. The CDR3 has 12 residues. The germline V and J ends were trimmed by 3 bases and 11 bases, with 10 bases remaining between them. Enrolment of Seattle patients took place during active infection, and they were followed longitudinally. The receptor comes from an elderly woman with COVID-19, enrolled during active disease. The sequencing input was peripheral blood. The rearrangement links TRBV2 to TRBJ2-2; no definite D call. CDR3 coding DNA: TGTGCCAGCAGTGACCGAGTTTCCGAGCTGTTTTTT. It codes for CASSDRVSELFF.